This TCR beta chain was profiled in a study of control samples from healthy donors and cancer patients. Only in-frame clones appear in the TCRdb table, and some are missing; sequencing was by immunoSEQ multiplex PCR. This table has about 80,000 clones, 90% to 95% appearing once. Deletions cut 1 base from V and 2 bases from J, with 9 bases between. The CDR3 runs 15 residues. Germline CDR1 LGHNA, CDR2 YNFKEQ. This sequence originates from a middle-aged man in good health. The material sequenced was blood. The chain recombines TRBV4-2 with TRBJ1-5; a weak D match, TRBD1 (6 bases). In nucleotides, the CDR3 is TGTGCCAGCAGCCAAGGTCCAGGGGGCAATCAGCCCCAGCATTTT. It translates to CASSQGPGGNQPQHF.